This T cell receptor beta chain was retrieved from a study of blood T cell repertoires in COVID-19 (dated by TCRdb to about 2020). About the study as a whole: Samples covering the acute and convalescent phases of COVID-19 were provided by collaborators in the United States, Italy and Spain. A de-identified subject ID, COVID-19 status, age in years and sex were almost always included in the sample metadata. HLA class I and class II types, where available, came from metadata supplied by the sample provider rather than from assay-based typing. The samples were drawn from two sources: the first 160 participants of the ongoing ImmuneRACE study, and over 950 subjects contributed by 6 global collaborators. The prospective study material was composed of cDNA or gDNA derived from T cells, B-cell-depleted T cells, or PBMCs. The repertoires were released in a freely available public database meant as a resource for research on the immune response to SARS-CoV-2. Deeply sampled blood TCRbeta repertoires from subjects exposed to, actively infected with, or recovered from COVID-19 were included in the dataset. The study at large found these results: The amount of clinical and demographic metadata varied by source and participant and was provided uncurated.

TCRbeta CDR3 regions were amplified from genomic DNA by means of the immunoSEQ Assay, a bias-controlled multiplex PCR. Concerning the study's data processing: The number of nucleated cells in each sample was estimated from the amplification of reference gene primers within the assay. To quantify the absolute abundance of each unique TCRbeta CDR3 rearrangement, sequence reads were collapsed and filtered. Productive Simpson clonality was computed per sample as the square root of Simpson's diversity index over productive rearrangements. TCRdb retrieved this table from immuneACCESS and kept in-frame rearrangements only. Not all clones are present; in checked studies, unresolved V genes account for under half, and no reason is known for the remainder. That table is the source of V, J and clone size, and D and trimming were worked out from the DNA. The sample table holds fewer than 200,000 clones, of which 77% were seen once. The leading ten clones occupy around 3% of the sample.

Whole blood was collected in K2EDTA tubes by collaborating institutions according to the institutions' own protocols. For TCRbeta analysis, collaborators shipped samples in one of three forms: frozen whole blood, isolated PBMCs, or DNA extracted from either of those sample types. Reading the germline V gene gives CDR1 KGHSY and CDR2 FQNENV. The CDR3 measures 18 amino acids from cysteine to phenylalanine. Only the CDR3 part of the read is kept: 54 bases, read in frame from the first base. From V the trimming removes 2 bases and from J it removes 3 bases, while the gene matches leave 13 bases of the junction unaccounted for. With regard to this clone: Its antigen is currently not known. Base qualities are not recorded, but no much larger clone differs from it by a single base.

The chain is assembled from TRBV16 and TRBJ1-1; a stretch of 9 junction bases matches TRBD1. The TCR originated in a man in his sixties or seventies with acute or convalescent COVID-19. The sequenced sample consisted of peripheral blood. The sequenced DNA: TGTGCCAGCAGCCAAAACCCGCTACAGGGGGCAAGGGACACTGAAGCTTTCTTT. Its translation reads: CASSQNPLQGARDTEAFF.